This T cell receptor beta chain was recovered during a study of blood T cells in healthy people across ages. Together with a sample-barcoded 5' primer, a J-beta primer mix was included in a second PCR lasting roughly 6 to 12 cycles. TCRdb reanalysed the 5' RACE reads using MiXCR and keeps one entry per CDR3 protein. The table shows approximately 900,000 distinct CDR3 sequences, with 25% to 30% occurring only once. The same specimen was also included in a second study, on T cells of mothers and their children.

The sequence was obtained from a woman aged 40 to 50 in good health. The sample comprised blood.

The chain's CDR3 is CASSLASRGDYEQYF. DNA of the CDR3: TGTGCCAGCAGCTTAGCTTCCCGCGGGGACTACGAGCAGTACTTC. This chain uses TRBV11-2 with TRBJ2-7; D possibly corresponds to TRBD2 (6 bases). Trimming removed 1 base at V and 3 bases at J, with 13 bases between. Germline V gene data show CDR1 as SGHAT and CDR2 as FQNNGV. The CDR3 is 15 amino acids. The full variable domain, its missing parts supplied by reference TRBV11-2 and TRBJ2-7, is EAGVAQSPRYKIIEKRQSVAFWCNPISGHATLYWYQQILGQGPKLLIQFQNNGVVDDSQLPKDRFSAERLKGVDSTLKIQPAKLEDSAVYLCASSLASRGDYEQYFGPGTRLTVT.